The 5 T cell receptor beta chains below all came from one sample that was sequenced in a study of lymphopenia after photon versus proton radiotherapy. Clones were sequenced by immunoSEQ multiplex PCR, and TCRdb holds only the in-frame ones, with some missing. The repertoire includes roughly 65,000 clones, approximately 91% of them detected once, and about 3% sits in the top ten. The sample in question was peripheral blood, obtained from a patient treated with photon-based radiotherapy. Source of these receptors: an older woman with pancreatic cancer.

The rearrangement links TRBV7-9 to TRBJ1-1; no clear D gene. The V end lost 0 bases, the J end lost 0 bases, and 5 bases lay between the germline ends. The CDR3 totals 14 residues. In germline, CDR1 is SEHNR, CDR2 FQNEAQ (reference sequence). Written as DNA, the CDR3 is TGTGCCAGCAGCTTAGCAAGGGTGAACACTGAAGCTTTCTTT. Its translation: CASSLARVNTEAFF.

This chain joins TRBV4-3 and TRBJ2-7; 12 bases map to TRBD2. Germline V gene sequence: CDR1 LGHNA, CDR2 YSLEER. This CDR3 region has 17 residues. V was pared by 0 bases and J by 3 bases, with 6 bases of the junction left unmatched. The CDR3 sequence: CASSQDLLLAGGYEQYF. The CDR3 DNA follows: TGCGCCAGCAGCCAAGATCTCCTACTAGCGGGAGGCTACGAGCAGTACTTC.

J is TRBJ2-3 and V is TRBV5-1, with 10 bases fitting TRBD2. V lost 0 bases, J lost 0 bases, and 10 bases stayed unmatched. The germline gives CDR1 SGHRS, CDR2 YFSETQ. The CDR3 runs 19 residues. The CDR3 protein is CASSLEGLAISTSTDTQYF. CDR3 bases: TGCGCCAGCAGCTTGGAGGGACTAGCGATCTCGACTAGCACAGATACGCAGTATTTT.

J is TRBJ1-3 and V is TRBV4-2; tentatively, D is TRBD1 (6 bases). V dropped 4 bases and J dropped 4 bases, with 20 bases sitting between them. Germline assignment: CDR1 LGHNA and CDR2 YNFKEQ. The CDR3 totals 17 residues. CDR3 in DNA: TGTGCCAGCAGCCTGTTGGGGGCTGGATACTCCGGAAACACCATATATTTT. Encoded protein: CASSLLGAGYSGNTIYF.

The rearrangement links TRBV7-3 to TRBJ1-1; D is possibly TRBD1 (5 bases). The CDR3 has 13 residues. V was trimmed by 8 bases and J by 1 base, leaving 11 bases between them. The V gene's germline CDR1 is SGHTA and CDR2 FQGTGA. The CDR3 loop is CASRRDGNTEAFF. CDR3 coding DNA: TGTGCCAGCCGCCGGGACGGGAACACTGAAGCTTTCTTT.